These 17 T cell receptor beta chains were all obtained from the same sample, sequenced in a study of CD8+CD57+ T cells in acquired aplastic anemia. Profiling that covered TCR beta VDJ and CDR3 relied on genomic DNA as its template. TCRdb called the reads again in MiXCR, with one record for every CDR3 protein. The sample yields some 120,000 distinct CDR3 sequences, under 60% seen once. All patients picked for sequencing had shown, by flow cytometry, an expansion of CD8+CD57+ cells. Sequencing was done on a sample of sorted CD4+, CD8+, or CD8+CD57+ T cells (not recorded which) from PBMCs. The source of these receptors is a human donor with aplastic anemia.

Only a few counts were recorded for this clonotype. The rearrangement uses TRBV24-1 and TRBJ2-2, with D tentatively TRBD1 or TRBD2 (7 bases each). Germline V lookup: CDR1 KGHDR, CDR2 SFDVKD. The CDR3 contains 16 residues. V gave up 0 bases and J gave up 6 bases, with 13 bases separating them. The CDR3 reads CATSDLGSGGAGELFF. The CDR3 region has the DNA TGTGCCACCAGTGATTTGGGTTCAGGGGGGGCCGGGGAGCTGTTTTTT.

The chain is built from TRBV7-2 and TRBJ1-5; a weak D match, TRBD1 (5 bases). The CDR3 covers 15 residues. The germline CDR1 and CDR2 sequences are SGHTA and FQGNSA. V shed 5 bases and J shed 6 bases, with 17 bases lying between them. In nucleotides, the CDR3 is TGTGCCAGCAGCCAGTGGGCAGGGTCCGGTCAGCCCCAGCATTTT. This encodes CASSQWAGSGQPQHF. Based on the CDR3 plus reference TRBV7-2 and TRBJ1-5, the full variable domain is GAGVSQSPSNKVTEKGKDVELRCDPISGHTALYWYRQSLGQGLEFLIYFQGNSAPDKSGLPSDRFSAERTGGSVSTLTIQRTQQEDSAVYLCASSQWAGSGQPQHFGDGTRLSIL.

V usage is TRBV15 and J usage is TRBJ1-1; 11 bases agree with TRBD1. Germline values: CDR1 LNHNV, CDR2 YYDKDF (reference sequence). Trimming removed 8 bases from V and 6 bases from J; junction bases left unmatched: 14. The CDR3 contains 16 residues. CDR3 DNA sequence: TGTGCCACCGGACCCACGCGGACAGGGGGCGCGGCTGAAGCTTTCTTT. This sequence encodes CATGPTRTGGAAEAFF.

This clonotype has a handful of counts. The rearrangement links TRBV7-2 to TRBJ2-7; maybe TRBD1 (6 bases). The CDR3 is 13 amino acids. Germline V gene data show CDR1 as SGHTA and CDR2 as FQGNSA. Trimming removed 4 bases at V and 3 bases at J, with 10 bases between. Here the CDR3 reads CASSSTGNYEQYF. Written as DNA, the CDR3 is TGTGCCAGCAGCTCAACAGGGAACTACGAGCAGTACTTC.

This rearrangement joins TRBV24-1 to TRBJ1-5, with no clear D. Deletions cut 0 bases from V and 8 bases from J, with 10 bases between. CDR3 length: 14 residues. Germline lookup yields CDR1 KGHDR and CDR2 SFDVKD. In DNA form, the CDR3 reads TGTGCCACCAGTGATTTGCCCAAGGTCAAGCCCCAGCATTTT. It specifies CATSDLPKVKPQHF.

The chain links TRBV10-3 to TRBJ2-7; 10 positions agree with TRBD1. The trim removed 7 bases at V and 5 bases at J, leaving 8 bases unmatched. CDR3 length: 14 amino acids. Per the germline V gene, CDR1 is ENHRY and CDR2 is SYGVKD. In DNA, the CDR3 is TGTGCCATCACCCCGGGACAGGGGTTCAACGAGCAGTACTTC. Its translation is CAITPGQGFNEQYF.

As concerns this clonotype: A junction end diverges from the germline sequence, so it may reflect a read error. The chain uses TRBV7-9 and TRBJ1-2; 9 nucleotides line up with TRBD1. The germline V gene has CDR1 SEHNR and CDR2 FQNEAQ (reference sequence). The length of the CDR3 is 14 residues. The CDR3 protein is CANSLVRTGDGYTF. CDR3 DNA sequence: TGTGCCAACAGCTTAGTCAGGACAGGGGATGGCTACACCTTC. Filled out from reference TRBV7-9 and TRBJ1-2, the complete variable domain reads DTGVSQNPRHKITKRGQNVTFRCDPISEHNRLYWYRQTLGQGPEFLTYFQNEAQLEKSRLLSDRFSAERPKGSFSTLEIQRTEQGDSAMYLCANSLVRTGDGYTFGSGTRLTVV.

This clonotype has a handful of counts. A much larger clone lies a single base off, so this may be a read error. CDR3 nucleotides: TGTGCCAGCAGCGTAGAACTAGCGGTCACAGATACGCAGTATTTT. Translating it yields CASSVELAVTDTQYF. The gene calls are TRBV9 and TRBJ2-3, with 8 bases aligning to TRBD2. V was pared by 0 bases and J by 2 bases, with 2 bases of the junction left unmatched. Germline loops: CDR1 SGDLS, CDR2 YYNGEE. This CDR3 comprises 15 residues.

This chain uses TRBV2 with TRBJ2-7; 14 bases align to TRBD2. With 10 bases clipped from V and 3 bases from J, the junction kept 8 bases outside the gene matches. CDR3 length equals 15 residues. Germline loops: CDR1 SNHLY, CDR2 FYNNEI. As DNA, the CDR3 is TGTGCCATCTTTTCCGGGACTAGCGGGGGCTACGAGCAGTACTTC. Translation gives CAIFSGTSGGYEQYF. The full variable domain, with the rest looked up from reference TRBV2 and TRBJ2-7, is EPEVTQTPSHQVTQMGQEVILRCVPISNHLYFYWYRQILGQKVEFLVSFYNNEISEKSEIFDDQFSVERPDGSNFTLKIRSTKLEDSAMYFCAIFSGTSGGYEQYFGPGTRLTVT.

The chain uses TRBV10-3 and TRBJ1-4; no reliable D call. Germline V gene lookup returns CDR1 ENHRY and CDR2 SYGVKD. The CDR3 is 13 residues long. The ends were cut back, 7 bases at V and 5 bases at J, with 11 bases in the middle. This CDR3 reads CAIKEGFNEKLFF. The CDR3 DNA reads TGTGCCATCAAAGAAGGATTCAATGAAAAACTGTTTTTT.

The genes are TRBV11-1 and TRBJ2-5; D perhaps matches TRBD1 (6 bases). Germline CDR1 is SGHAT and CDR2 is FQDESV (reference sequence). V shed 4 bases and J shed 1 base, with 22 bases lying between them. The length of the CDR3 is 18 residues. CDR3: CASSSGHPGAWVQETQYF. In DNA, the CDR3 is TGTGCCAGCAGCTCCGGCCATCCAGGGGCCTGGGTCCAAGAGACCCAGTACTTC.

This clonotype was seen at least ten times. The CDR3 DNA is TGTGCCAGCAGCTCGGGGACAGGGCGGTACGAGCAGTACTTC. Translation: CASSSGTGRYEQYF. The chain uses TRBV11-2 and TRBJ2-7; TRBD1 matches at 9 bases. The CDR3 sequence is 14 residues long. J was trimmed by 4 bases and V by 4 bases; bases with no gene match: 5. Germline CDR1 reads SGHAT; CDR2 reads FQNNGV.

With regard to this clonotype: Given a much more abundant clone one base away, this may be a read error. The chain joins TRBV11-1 to TRBJ2-7; 10 positions match TRBD1. The ends lost 6 bases at V and 1 base at J; junction bases unmatched: 15. CDR1 and CDR2 (germline): SGHAT, FQDESV (reference sequence). The CDR3 totals 18 residues. This chain's CDR3 is CASSPFPGTGVKSYEQYF. The CDR3 coding sequence is TGTGCCAGCAGTCCCTTTCCCGGGACAGGGGTCAAGTCCTACGAGCAGTACTTC.

This clonotype occurred many times. The V gene is TRBV9, the J gene TRBJ1-1; D is unclear. Trimming left V 3 bases short and J 2 bases short, with 5 bases between. The CDR3 consists of 12 residues. CDR1 is SGDLS, CDR2 YYNGEE, per germline. The CDR3 DNA sequence: TGTGCCAGCAGCGCTATTAACACTGAAGCTTTCTTT. It specifies CASSAINTEAFF.

The table lists this clonotype with a count of one. V and J are TRBV6-1 and TRBJ2-7; D unresolved. The CDR3 extends over 13 amino acids. V dropped 0 bases and J dropped 7 bases, with 10 bases sitting between them. Per germline, CDR1 MNHNS and CDR2 SASEGT. CDR3 coding DNA: TGTGCCAGCAGTGAAGCGCAAGAGAAGGAGCAGTACTTC. Residues: CASSEAQEKEQYF.

This clonotype appeared many times. J is TRBJ2-7 and V is TRBV10-3; D call uncertain. The V end was cut by 4 bases, the J end by 5 bases, with 9 bases between. The CDR3 runs 12 residues. Germline V gene sequence: CDR1 ENHRY, CDR2 SYGVKD. CDR3 sequence reads: CAISGDYHEQYF. For the CDR3, the DNA is TGTGCCATCAGTGGCGATTACCACGAGCAGTACTTC.

The gene calls are TRBV7-8 and TRBJ2-5; D may match TRBD1 or TRBD2 (5 bases each). The CDR3 is 15 residues long. V lost 1 base, J lost 5 bases, and 14 bases lay in between. Germline V gene sequence: CDR1 SGHVS, CDR2 FQNEAQ. Here the CDR3 DNA reads TGTGCCAGCAGCTTAGGGTCCGGGGCCGGGGAGACCCAGTACTTC. Translated: CASSLGSGAGETQYF.